These 8 T cell receptor beta chains came from one sample sequenced in a study of PD-1 blockade in classical Hodgkin lymphoma. Every single patient, without exception, relapsed after autologous stem cell transplantation, and brentuximab vedotin exposure varied. This table comes from immunoSEQ multiplex PCR, and its TCRdb copy is limited to in-frame clones, with some not included. This sample has about 46,000 clones, with 60% to 85% found just once. The sequencing used peripheral blood mononuclear cells (PBMCs), collected before the second cycle of nivolumab. The receptors here all came from a human donor with classical Hodgkin lymphoma.

This chain joins TRBV5-4 and TRBJ2-1, with D perhaps TRBD1 or TRBD2 (6 bases each). Per germline, CDR1 SGHNT and CDR2 YYREEE (reference sequence). Trimming left V 4 bases short and J 7 bases short, with 18 bases between. This CDR3 has 15 residues. In DNA form, the CDR3 reads TGTGCCAGCAGCCCGGGGGCAGGGGAACAGAATGAGCAGTTCTTC. Its translation: CASSPGAGEQNEQFF.

This clone was seen more than once but under ten times. The genes are TRBV6-1 and TRBJ2-5, with TRBD2 matching over 9 bases. The V gene end was trimmed by 6 bases and the J gene end by 3 bases; junction bases not matched to a gene: 8. Germline CDR1 and CDR2: MNHNS and SASEGT. This CDR3 comprises 15 residues. The CDR3 sequence is CASSELTSGKETQYF. The CDR3 region has the DNA TGTGCCAGCAGCGAATTGACTAGCGGAAAAGAGACCCAGTACTTC.

The chain links TRBV5-4 to TRBJ2-7; possibly TRBD1 for D (6 bases). CDR1 SGHNT and CDR2 YYREEE come from the germline V gene (reference sequence). CDR3 length: 15 amino acids. The germline V and J ends were trimmed by 0 bases and 0 bases, with 10 bases remaining between them. CDR3 sequence (DNA): TGTGCCAGCAGCTTGGAACAGGGCCACTCCTACGAGCAGTACTTC. As protein: CASSLEQGHSYEQYF.

The CDR3 DNA reads as TGCGCCAGCAGCTTGGGTCAATATCGGGGGAACACTGAAGCTTTCTTT. Protein sequence: CASSLGQYRGNTEAFF. V and J are TRBV5-1 and TRBJ1-1; D remains ambiguous. The CDR3 runs to 16 residues. Germline CDR1 SGHRS, CDR2 YFSETQ. V dropped 0 bases and J dropped 1 base, with 13 bases sitting between them.

The V call is TRBV7-9, the J call TRBJ2-7; a weak D match, TRBD1 (6 bases). Trimming removed 2 bases at V and 9 bases at J, with 11 bases between. Per germline, CDR1 SEHNR and CDR2 FQNEAQ (reference sequence). The CDR3 is 12 amino acids. CDR3 DNA: TGTGCCAGCAGCTTATCTTCAGGGGTGCAGTACTTC. Protein: CASSLSSGVQYF. Variable domain in full (rest from reference TRBV7-9 and TRBJ2-7): DTGVSQNPRHKITKRGQNVTFRCDPISEHNRLYWYRQTLGQGPEFLTYFQNEAQLEKSRLLSDRFSAERPKGSFSTLEIQRTEQGDSAMYLCASSLSSGVQYFGPGTRLTVT.

The rearrangement links TRBV18 to TRBJ2-1; 7 bases align to TRBD2. This CDR3 has 15 amino acids. V shed 8 bases and J 8 bases; nucleotides not matched to a gene: 15. Germline CDR1 KGHSH, CDR2 LQKENI. CDR3 DNA: TGTGCCAGCCCTCCGGAGGGACTAAGGGGCCATGAGCAGTTCTTC. This sequence encodes CASPPEGLRGHEQFF.

The rearrangement joins TRBV27 to TRBJ2-5, with a tentative D call TRBD2 (7 bases). V lost 7 bases, J lost 4 bases, and 13 bases lay in between. The CDR3 runs to 13 residues. Looked up from germline, CDR1 is MNHEY and CDR2 is SMNVEV (reference sequence). Here the CDR3 reads CASTLRGGETQYF. The CDR3 coding sequence is TGTGCCAGCACCCTTAGGGGGGGAGAGACCCAGTACTTC.

The chain joins TRBV28 to TRBJ2-2; D is uncertain. The germline V gene has CDR1 MDHEN and CDR2 SYDVKM. V lost 1 base, J lost 4 bases, and 4 bases lay in between. The CDR3 covers 13 residues. CDR3 protein: CASSLFVTGELFF. CDR3 bases: TGTGCCAGCAGTTTATTTGTCACCGGGGAGCTGTTTTTT. Full variable domain (rest looked up from reference TRBV28 and TRBJ2-2): DVKVTQSSRYLVKRTGEKVFLECVQDMDHENMFWYRQDPGLGLRLIYFSYDVKMKEKGDIPEGYSVSREKKERFSLILESASTNQTSMYLCASSLFVTGELFFGEGSRLTVL.